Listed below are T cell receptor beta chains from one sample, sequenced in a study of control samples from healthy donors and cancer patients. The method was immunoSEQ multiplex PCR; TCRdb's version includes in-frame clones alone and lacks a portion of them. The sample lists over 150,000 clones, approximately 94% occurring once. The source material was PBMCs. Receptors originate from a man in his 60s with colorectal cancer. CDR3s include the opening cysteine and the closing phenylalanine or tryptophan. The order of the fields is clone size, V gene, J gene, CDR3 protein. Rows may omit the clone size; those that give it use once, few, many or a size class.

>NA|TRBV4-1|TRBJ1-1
CASSPLGGIAEAFF
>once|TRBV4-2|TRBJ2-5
CASSPRWGGGKETQYF
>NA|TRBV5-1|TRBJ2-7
CASSLAGGLAYEQYF
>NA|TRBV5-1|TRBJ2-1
CASSPLPINEQFF
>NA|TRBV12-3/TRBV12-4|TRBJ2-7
CASSDRIYEQYF
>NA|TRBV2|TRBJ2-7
CASLGAARSYEQYF
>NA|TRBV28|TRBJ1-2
CASSPWDRTYGYTF
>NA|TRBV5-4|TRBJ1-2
CASNTAKGGYTF
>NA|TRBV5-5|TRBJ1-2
CASSPRVDYGYTF
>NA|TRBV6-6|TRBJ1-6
CASSRWSSYNSPLHF
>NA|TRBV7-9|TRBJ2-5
CATQRRGTPQETQYF
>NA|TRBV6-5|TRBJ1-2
CASRNSGRLASGYTF
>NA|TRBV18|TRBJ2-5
CASSPPNPGHLGETQYF
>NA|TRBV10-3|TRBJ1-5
CASNDRGDQPQHF
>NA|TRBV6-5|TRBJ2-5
CASSYSGTGQETQYF
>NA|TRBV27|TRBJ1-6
CASKEPGNNSPLHF
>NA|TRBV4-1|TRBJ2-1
CASSQGSGGGNEQFF
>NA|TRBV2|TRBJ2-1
CASSRENNEQFF
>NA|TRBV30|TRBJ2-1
CAWKRASSYNEQFF
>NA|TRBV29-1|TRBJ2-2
CSVRRGSGELFF
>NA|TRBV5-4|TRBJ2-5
CASSPKLIPETQYF
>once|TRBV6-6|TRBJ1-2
CASSQDRVYGYTF
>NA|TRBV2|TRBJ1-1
CASSKLLTGNEAFF
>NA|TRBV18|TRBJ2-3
CASSPREKDTQYF
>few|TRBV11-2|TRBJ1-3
CASSPRGGGNTIYF
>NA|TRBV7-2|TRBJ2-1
CASSSGQAVDEQFF
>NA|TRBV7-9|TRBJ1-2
CASSLEQNYGYTF
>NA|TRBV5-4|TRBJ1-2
CASSSQGWGYTF
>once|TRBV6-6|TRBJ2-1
CASRGGTSVGNEQFF
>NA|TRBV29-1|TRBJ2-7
CSVVDRGYEQYF
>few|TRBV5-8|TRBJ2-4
CASSLEQGLAKNIQYF
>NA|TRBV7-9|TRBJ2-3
CASSLVGTITDTQYF
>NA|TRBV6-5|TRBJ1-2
CASSYSNRAGYTF
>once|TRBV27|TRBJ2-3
CASGEGTDTQYF
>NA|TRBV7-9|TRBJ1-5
CASSPGGARRDQPQHF
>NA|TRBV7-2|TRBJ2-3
CASSASGVDTQYF
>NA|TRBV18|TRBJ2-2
CASSPPRDRATGELFF
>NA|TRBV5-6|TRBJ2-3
CASSKQLLGTDTQYF
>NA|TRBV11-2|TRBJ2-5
CASSLVGGRGETQYF
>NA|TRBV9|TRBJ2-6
CASSLVFGANVLTF
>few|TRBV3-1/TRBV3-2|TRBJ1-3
CASSYGDPSSGNTIYF
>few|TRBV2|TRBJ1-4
CASNQGLGGEKLFF
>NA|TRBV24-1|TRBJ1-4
CATREPIATNEKLFF
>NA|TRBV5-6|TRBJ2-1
CASSPTGAGYNEQFF
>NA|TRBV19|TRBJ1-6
CASSPRRALAPSPLHF
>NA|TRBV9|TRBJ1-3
CASSVADNRNTIYF
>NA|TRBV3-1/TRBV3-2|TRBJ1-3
CASSPSYSGNTIYF
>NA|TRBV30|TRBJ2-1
CAWSVGTGQFF
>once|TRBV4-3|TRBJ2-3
CASSLTGTGGTDTQYF